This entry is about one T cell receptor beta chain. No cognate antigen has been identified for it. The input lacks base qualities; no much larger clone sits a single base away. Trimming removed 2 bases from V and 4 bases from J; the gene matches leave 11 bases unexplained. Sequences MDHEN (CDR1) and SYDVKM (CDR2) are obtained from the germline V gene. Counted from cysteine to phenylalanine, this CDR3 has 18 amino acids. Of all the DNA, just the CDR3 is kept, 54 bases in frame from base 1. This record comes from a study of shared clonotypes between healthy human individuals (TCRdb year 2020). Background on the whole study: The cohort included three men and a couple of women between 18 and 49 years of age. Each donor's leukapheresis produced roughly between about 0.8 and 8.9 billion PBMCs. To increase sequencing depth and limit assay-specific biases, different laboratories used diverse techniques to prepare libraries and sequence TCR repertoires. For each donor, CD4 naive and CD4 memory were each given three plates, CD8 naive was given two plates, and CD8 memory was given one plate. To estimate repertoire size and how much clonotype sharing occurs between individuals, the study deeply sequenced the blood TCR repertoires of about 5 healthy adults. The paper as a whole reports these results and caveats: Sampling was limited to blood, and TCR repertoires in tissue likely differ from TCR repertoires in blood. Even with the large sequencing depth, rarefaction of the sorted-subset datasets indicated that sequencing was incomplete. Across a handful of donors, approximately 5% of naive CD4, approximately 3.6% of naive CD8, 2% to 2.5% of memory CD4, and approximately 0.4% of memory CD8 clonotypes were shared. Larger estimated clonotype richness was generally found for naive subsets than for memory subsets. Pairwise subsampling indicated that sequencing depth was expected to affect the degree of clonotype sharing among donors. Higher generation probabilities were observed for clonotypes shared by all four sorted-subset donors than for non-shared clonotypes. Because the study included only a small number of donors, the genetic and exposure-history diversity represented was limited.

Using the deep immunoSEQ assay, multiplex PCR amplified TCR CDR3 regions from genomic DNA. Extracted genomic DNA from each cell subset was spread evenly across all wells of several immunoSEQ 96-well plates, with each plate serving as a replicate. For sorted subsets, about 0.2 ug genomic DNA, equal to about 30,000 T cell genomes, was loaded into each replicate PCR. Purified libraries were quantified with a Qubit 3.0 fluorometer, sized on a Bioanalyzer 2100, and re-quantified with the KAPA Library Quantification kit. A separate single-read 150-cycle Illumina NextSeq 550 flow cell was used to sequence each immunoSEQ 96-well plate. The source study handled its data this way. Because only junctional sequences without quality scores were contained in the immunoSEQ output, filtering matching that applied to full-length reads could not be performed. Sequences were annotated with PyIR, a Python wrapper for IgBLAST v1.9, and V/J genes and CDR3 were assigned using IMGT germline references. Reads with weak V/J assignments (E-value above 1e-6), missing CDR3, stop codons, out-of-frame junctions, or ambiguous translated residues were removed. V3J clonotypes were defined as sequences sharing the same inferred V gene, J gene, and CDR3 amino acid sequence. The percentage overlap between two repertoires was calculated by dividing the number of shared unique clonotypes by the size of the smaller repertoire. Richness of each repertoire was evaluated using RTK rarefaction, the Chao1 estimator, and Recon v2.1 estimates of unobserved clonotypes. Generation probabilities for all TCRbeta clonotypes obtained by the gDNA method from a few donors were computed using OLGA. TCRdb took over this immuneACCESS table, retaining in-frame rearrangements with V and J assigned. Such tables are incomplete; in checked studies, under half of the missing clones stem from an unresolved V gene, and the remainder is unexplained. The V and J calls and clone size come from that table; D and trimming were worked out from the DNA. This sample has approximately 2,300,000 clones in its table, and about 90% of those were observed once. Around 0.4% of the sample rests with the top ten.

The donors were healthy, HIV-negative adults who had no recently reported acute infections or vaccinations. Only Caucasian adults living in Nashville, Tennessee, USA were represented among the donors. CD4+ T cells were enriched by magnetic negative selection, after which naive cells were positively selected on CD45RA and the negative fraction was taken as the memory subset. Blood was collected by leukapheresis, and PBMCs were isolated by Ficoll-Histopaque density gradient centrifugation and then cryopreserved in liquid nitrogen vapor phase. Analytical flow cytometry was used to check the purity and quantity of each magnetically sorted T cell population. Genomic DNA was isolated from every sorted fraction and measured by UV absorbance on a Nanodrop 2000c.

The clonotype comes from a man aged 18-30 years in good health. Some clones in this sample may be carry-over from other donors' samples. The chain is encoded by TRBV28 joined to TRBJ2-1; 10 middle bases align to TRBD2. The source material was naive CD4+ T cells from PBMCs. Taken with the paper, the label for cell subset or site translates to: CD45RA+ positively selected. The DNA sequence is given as TGTGCCAGCAGTTTACTCAGGCCCGGACTAGCGGTTTACAATGAGCAGTTCTTC. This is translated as CASSLLRPGLAVYNEQFF.